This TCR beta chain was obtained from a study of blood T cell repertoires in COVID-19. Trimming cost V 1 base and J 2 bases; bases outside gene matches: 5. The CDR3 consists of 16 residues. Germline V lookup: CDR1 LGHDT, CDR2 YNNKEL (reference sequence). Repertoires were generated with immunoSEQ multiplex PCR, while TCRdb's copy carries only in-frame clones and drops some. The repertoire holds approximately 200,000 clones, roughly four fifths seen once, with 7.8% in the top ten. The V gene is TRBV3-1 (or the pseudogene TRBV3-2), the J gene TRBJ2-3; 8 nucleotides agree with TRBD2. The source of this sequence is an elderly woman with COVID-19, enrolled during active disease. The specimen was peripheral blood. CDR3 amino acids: CASSQGGGLYTDTQYF. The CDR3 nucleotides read TGTGCCAGCAGCCAAGGCGGGGGGCTATACACAGATACGCAGTATTTT.